Listed here are 7 T cell receptor beta chains from one sample, sequenced in a study of blood T cell repertoires in COVID-19. Profiling relied on immunoSEQ multiplex PCR, and the TCRdb table lists in-frame clones only, not all of them. This sample has approximately 170,000 clones; 86% occur once, and the top ten carry 3.5% to 4.5%. The sample was peripheral blood. The source is an older woman with acute or convalescent COVID-19.

The chain recombines TRBV12-3 or TRBV12-4 with TRBJ1-2; D is unclear. This CDR3 has 12 amino acids. Trimming took off 1 base at V and 7 bases at J, with 7 bases between the two ends. The CDR3 region has the DNA TGTGCCAGCAGTTTAGGCGTCGTTGGCTACACCTTC. Protein product: CASSLGVVGYTF.

The chain joins TRBV4-3 to TRBJ2-5; 7 bases fit TRBD2. The V and J ends lost 4 bases and 5 bases, in that order; junction bases with no gene match: 4. The CDR3 totals 13 residues. Looked up from germline, CDR1 is LGHNA and CDR2 is YSLEER. In nucleotides, the CDR3 is TGCGCCAGCAGCCCGAGGGAGGGGGAGACCCAGTACTTC. Amino acids: CASSPREGETQYF.

CDR3 protein: CASSLAGGENQPQHF. The CDR3 nucleotides read TGTGCCAGCAGCTTAGCCGGTGGGGAGAATCAGCCCCAGCATTTT. The chain couples TRBV7-8 to TRBJ1-5; no clear D. V shed 0 bases and J shed 4 bases, with 10 bases lying between them. Germline CDR1 and CDR2: SGHVS and FQNEAQ. The length of the CDR3 is 15 residues.

The rearrangement uses TRBV7-9 and TRBJ2-7; possibly TRBD1 for D (5 bases). CDR1 and CDR2 from the germline V gene are SEHNR and FQNEAQ (reference sequence). V lost 8 bases and J lost 7, with 12 bases in between. CDR3 length: 11 residues. The CDR3: CASAQGWEQYF. The CDR3 DNA reads TGTGCCAGCGCGCAGGGCTGGGAGCAGTACTTC.

The V and J genes are TRBV28 and TRBJ1-3, with D maybe TRBD1 (6 bases). V was clipped by 6 bases and J by 3 bases, with 12 bases between them. There are 14 residues in the CDR3. The germline gives CDR1 MDHEN, CDR2 SYDVKM. The CDR3 spells CASSSGTLGNTIYF. The CDR3 DNA reads TGTGCCAGCAGCTCCGGGACACTTGGAAACACCATATATTTT. The full variable domain, with the rest looked up from reference TRBV28 and TRBJ1-3, is DVKVTQSSRYLVKRTGEKVFLECVQDMDHENMFWYRQDPGLGLRLIYFSYDVKMKEKGDIPEGYSVSREKKERFSLILESASTNQTSMYLCASSSGTLGNTIYFGEGSWLTVV.

The chain recombines TRBV7-8 with TRBJ2-1, with 12 bases lining up with TRBD2. The CDR3 runs 16 residues. The germline V gene encodes CDR1 SGHVS and CDR2 FQNEAQ. The V gene end was trimmed by 3 bases and the J gene end by 5 bases; junction bases not matched to a gene: 5. The CDR3: CASSFPTSGSHNEQFF. CDR3 coding DNA: TGTGCCAGCAGCTTCCCGACTAGCGGGAGTCACAATGAGCAGTTCTTC.

The chain joins TRBV29-1 to TRBJ1-2, with D tentatively TRBD1 (5 bases). Deletions cut 5 bases from V and 4 bases from J, with 8 bases between. The CDR3 is 11 amino acids. Germline V lookup: CDR1 SQVTM, CDR2 ANQGSEA. The chain's CDR3 is CSVRTTYGYTF. The CDR3 DNA reads TGCAGCGTTCGGACAACCTATGGCTACACCTTC.